A selection of T cell receptor beta chains follows, all from one sample in a study of shared clonotypes between healthy human individuals. Here immunoSEQ multiplex PCR was the method, and the copy in TCRdb shows in-frame clones only, minus some. This sample has about 490,000 clones, with about three quarters found just once. The source material was PBMCs. The receptors were sampled from a woman aged 40 to 50 in good health. Some clones in this sample may be carry-over from other donors' samples. Each CDR3 is given with its conserved first and last residue. Fields, in order: V gene, J gene, CDR3 protein.

v_gene: TRBV2
j_gene: TRBJ2-7
CDR3aa: CASSGFLAASYEQYF

v_gene: TRBV19
j_gene: TRBJ1-1
CDR3aa: CASRSSPLDAQEAFF

v_gene: TRBV5-4
j_gene: TRBJ1-1
CDR3aa: CASTSLGGRTEAFF

v_gene: TRBV6-6
j_gene: TRBJ2-1
CDR3aa: CASSYGAGSYSEQFF

v_gene: TRBV27
j_gene: TRBJ2-1
CDR3aa: CASRIRTLSYNEQFF

v_gene: TRBV5-1
j_gene: TRBJ2-1
CDR3aa: CASSLGPAGNEQFF

v_gene: TRBV7-9
j_gene: TRBJ2-7
CDR3aa: CASSPVVGGSSVEQYF

v_gene: TRBV29-1
j_gene: TRBJ2-2
CDR3aa: CSVYVPNTGELFF

v_gene: TRBV7-9
j_gene: TRBJ1-3
CDR3aa: CASSSGVGTGNTIYF

v_gene: TRBV18
j_gene: TRBJ2-2
CDR3aa: CASFPAYHTGELFF

v_gene: TRBV2
j_gene: TRBJ2-2
CDR3aa: CASSARPWRAGELFF

v_gene: TRBV11-3
j_gene: TRBJ2-2
CDR3aa: CASSLMSGRGTGELFF

v_gene: TRBV9
j_gene: TRBJ1-1
CDR3aa: CASSIQTGIVSEAFF

v_gene: TRBV28
j_gene: TRBJ1-5
CDR3aa: CASSVQGTQPQHF

v_gene: TRBV7-3
j_gene: TRBJ2-1
CDR3aa: CASSATGNEQFF

v_gene: TRBV5-1
j_gene: TRBJ2-4
CDR3aa: CASSLNTRAKNIQYF

v_gene: TRBV6-5
j_gene: TRBJ2-3
CDR3aa: CASSLAGGAPDTQYF

v_gene: TRBV7-2
j_gene: TRBJ2-7
CDR3aa: CASSYLAVSSYEQYF

v_gene: TRBV10-1
j_gene: TRBJ2-7
CDR3aa: CASSESPRDWSSYEQYF

v_gene: TRBV5-1
j_gene: TRBJ2-3
CDR3aa: CASSLDRAGDTQYF

v_gene: TRBV7-9
j_gene: TRBJ2-1
CDR3aa: CASSLDRGSYNEQFF

v_gene: TRBV15
j_gene: TRBJ2-7
CDR3aa: CATSRAGHLTLYEQYF

v_gene: TRBV11-2
j_gene: TRBJ2-5
CDR3aa: CASSSGQGVQETQYF

v_gene: TRBV7-6
j_gene: TRBJ1-1
CDR3aa: CASSLRDRDEAFF

v_gene: TRBV5-1
j_gene: TRBJ2-1
CDR3aa: CASSLAPAGGPNEQFF

v_gene: TRBV5-1
j_gene: TRBJ2-2
CDR3aa: CASSQTTGPGELFF

v_gene: TRBV4-3
j_gene: TRBJ2-7
CDR3aa: CASSQVQGGLSEQYF

v_gene: TRBV7-9
j_gene: TRBJ1-1
CDR3aa: CASSTPQPNTEAFF

v_gene: TRBV7-7
j_gene: TRBJ1-1
CDR3aa: CASSSSQNTEAFF

v_gene: TRBV30
j_gene: TRBJ1-4
CDR3aa: CAWSGTRNEKLFF

v_gene: TRBV6-6
j_gene: TRBJ1-6
CDR3aa: CASRLQGNNSPLHF

v_gene: TRBV29-1
j_gene: TRBJ1-1
CDR3aa: CSATDTGINLGSEAFF

v_gene: TRBV25-1
j_gene: TRBJ2-2
CDR3aa: CASSVPASTGELFF

v_gene: TRBV27
j_gene: TRBJ2-2
CDR3aa: CASSLEGIQGTGELFF

v_gene: TRBV19
j_gene: TRBJ2-1
CDR3aa: CASSSRGSGNYNEQFF

v_gene: TRBV5-1
j_gene: TRBJ2-3
CDR3aa: CASTWAGSTDTQYF

v_gene: TRBV6-1
j_gene: TRBJ2-5
CDR3aa: CASSYNQETQYF

v_gene: TRBV11-2
j_gene: TRBJ2-3
CDR3aa: CASSTHSGKGDTQYF

v_gene: TRBV28
j_gene: TRBJ2-7
CDR3aa: CASSLHRTGGLAREQYF

v_gene: TRBV6-1
j_gene: TRBJ2-7
CDR3aa: CASSLELAGAYEQYF

v_gene: TRBV28
j_gene: TRBJ2-7
CDR3aa: CASRSSGRNDEQYF

v_gene: TRBV6-1
j_gene: TRBJ1-1
CDR3aa: CASSTQVNTEAFF

v_gene: TRBV5-1
j_gene: TRBJ2-5
CDR3aa: CASSRPLASETQYF

v_gene: TRBV28
j_gene: TRBJ1-5
CDR3aa: CASSSPPGNQPQHF

v_gene: TRBV18
j_gene: TRBJ2-1
CDR3aa: CASSPQLAGVYNEQFF

v_gene: TRBV11-2
j_gene: TRBJ1-1
CDR3aa: CASSLFRGLEAFF

v_gene: TRBV4-1
j_gene: TRBJ2-2
CDR3aa: CASSQDQWEALSGELFF

v_gene: TRBV5-5
j_gene: TRBJ1-5
CDR3aa: CASSPELYSNQPQHF

v_gene: TRBV7-9
j_gene: TRBJ2-7
CDR3aa: CASSLSASGSGEQYF

v_gene: TRBV19
j_gene: TRBJ1-3
CDR3aa: CASSSRAAGEDTIYF

v_gene: TRBV29-1
j_gene: TRBJ1-1
CDR3aa: CSVEPSHLVSDMNTEAFF

v_gene: TRBV27
j_gene: TRBJ2-7
CDR3aa: CASRELGTTYEQYF

v_gene: TRBV5-1
j_gene: TRBJ2-2
CDR3aa: CASSLEGQGNTGELFF

v_gene: TRBV28
j_gene: TRBJ2-6
CDR3aa: CASSSVYISGANVLTF

v_gene: TRBV30
j_gene: TRBJ2-3
CDR3aa: CAWSLGRRTDTQYF

v_gene: TRBV30
j_gene: TRBJ1-5
CDR3aa: CAWSRTGGPQPQHF

v_gene: TRBV4-3
j_gene: TRBJ2-7
CDR3aa: CASSPGLLNEQYF

v_gene: TRBV18
j_gene: TRBJ1-2
CDR3aa: CASSPLMGQGELYYGYTF